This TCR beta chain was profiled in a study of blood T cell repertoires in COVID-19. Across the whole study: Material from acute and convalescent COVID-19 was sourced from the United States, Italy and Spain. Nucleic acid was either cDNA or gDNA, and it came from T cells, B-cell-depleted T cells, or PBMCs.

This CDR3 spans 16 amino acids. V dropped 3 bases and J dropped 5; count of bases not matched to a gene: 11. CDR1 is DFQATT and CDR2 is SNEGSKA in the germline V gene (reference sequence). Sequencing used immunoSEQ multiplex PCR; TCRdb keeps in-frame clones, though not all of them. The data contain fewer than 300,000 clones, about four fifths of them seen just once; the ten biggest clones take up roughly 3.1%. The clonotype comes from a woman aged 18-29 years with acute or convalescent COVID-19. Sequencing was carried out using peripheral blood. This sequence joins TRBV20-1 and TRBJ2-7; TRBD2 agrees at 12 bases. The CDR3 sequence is CSASLPTSGSRDEQYF. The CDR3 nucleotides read TGCAGTGCTAGTCTTCCGACTAGCGGGAGTCGGGACGAGCAGTACTTC.